Sequencing of this T cell receptor (beta chain) was carried out in a study of T cell responses to AZD1222 COVID-19 vaccine. Study-wide results and limits: Per reports, nearly half of all spike-specific TCRs target regions that are unmutated in variants. After the peak T cell response, and only then, were repertoires sampled. Across spike, vaccine-associated CD4 TCRs were found, dominant at 160-218 and 743-854.

Germline trimming cut 4 bases from V and 1 base from J; bases unmatched to any gene: 2. CDR3 size: 15 residues. CDR1 is PRHDT, CDR2 FYEKMQ, per germline (reference sequence). Turning to this clone: Its antigen is not known.

Measured with immunoSEQ multiplex PCR; TCRdb has only the in-frame clones, and not every one. Among about 120,000 clones listed, roughly nine tenths were seen once. Sequencing used peripheral blood, obtained on day 0 of AZD1222 vaccination. This TCR was sampled from an adult in good health. The chain has TRBV13 and TRBJ2-3; 10 bases agree with TRBD1. CDR3 sequence: CASSSGTGGTDTQYF. CDR3 nucleotide sequence: TGTGCCAGCAGCTCCGGGACAGGGGGCACAGATACGCAGTATTTT.